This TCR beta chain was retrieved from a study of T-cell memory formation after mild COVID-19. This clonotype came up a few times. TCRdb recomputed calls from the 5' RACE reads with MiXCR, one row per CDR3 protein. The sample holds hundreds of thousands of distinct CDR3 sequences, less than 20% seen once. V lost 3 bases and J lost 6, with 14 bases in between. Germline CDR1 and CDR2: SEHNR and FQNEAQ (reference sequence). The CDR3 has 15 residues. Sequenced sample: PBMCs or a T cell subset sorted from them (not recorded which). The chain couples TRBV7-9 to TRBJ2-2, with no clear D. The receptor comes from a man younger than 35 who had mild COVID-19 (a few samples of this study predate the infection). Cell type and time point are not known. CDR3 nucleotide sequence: TGTGCCAGCAGCTTGGTTATACCCTCCGCCGGGGAGCTGTTTTTT. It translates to CASSLVIPSAGELFF. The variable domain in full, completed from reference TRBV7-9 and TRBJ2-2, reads DTGVSQNPRHKITKRGQNVTFRCDPISEHNRLYWYRQTLGQGPEFLTYFQNEAQLEKSRLLSDRFSAERPKGSFSTLEIQRTEQGDSAMYLCASSLVIPSAGELFFGEGSRLTVL.